Listed below are T cell receptor beta chains from one sample, sequenced in a study of T cells in Graves' hyperthyroidism and ophthalmopathy. Each CDR3 protein gets one entry after TCRdb re-called the multiplex PCR reads with MiXCR. This table holds fewer than 650,000 distinct CDR3 sequences, about 14% found once. Sequences were obtained from blood. These TCRs come from a woman in her forties with Graves' hyperthyroidism. Both conserved end residues are part of each CDR3. Fields, in order: V gene, J gene, clone size, CDR3 length, CDR3 protein. Where a row states a size, it is once, few, many or the class of an expanded clone; other rows omit it.

TRBV25-1,TRBJ2-6,NA,20,CASSEYRPGTGGSGANVLTF
TRBV27,TRBJ2-5,many,14,CASSNSGYQETQYF
TRBV10-3,TRBJ1-4,few,13,CAIRDRGDEKLFF
TRBV4-2,TRBJ2-3,few,16,CASSQDPDPRTDTQYF
TRBV7-9,TRBJ2-5,NA,15,CASRTGRTGGETQYF
TRBV2,TRBJ2-7,many,13,CASSRDRDFKQYF
TRBV6-5,TRBJ1-2,few,13,CASSYSKGYGYTF
TRBV11-1,TRBJ2-3,many,13,CASSSSGGDTQYF
TRBV12-3/TRBV12-4,TRBJ1-1,NA,13,CASSLGGGFEAFF
TRBV20-1,TRBJ2-7,many,13,CSAGKGPDYEQYF
TRBV11-1,TRBJ2-7,many,13,CASSSPGQYEQYF